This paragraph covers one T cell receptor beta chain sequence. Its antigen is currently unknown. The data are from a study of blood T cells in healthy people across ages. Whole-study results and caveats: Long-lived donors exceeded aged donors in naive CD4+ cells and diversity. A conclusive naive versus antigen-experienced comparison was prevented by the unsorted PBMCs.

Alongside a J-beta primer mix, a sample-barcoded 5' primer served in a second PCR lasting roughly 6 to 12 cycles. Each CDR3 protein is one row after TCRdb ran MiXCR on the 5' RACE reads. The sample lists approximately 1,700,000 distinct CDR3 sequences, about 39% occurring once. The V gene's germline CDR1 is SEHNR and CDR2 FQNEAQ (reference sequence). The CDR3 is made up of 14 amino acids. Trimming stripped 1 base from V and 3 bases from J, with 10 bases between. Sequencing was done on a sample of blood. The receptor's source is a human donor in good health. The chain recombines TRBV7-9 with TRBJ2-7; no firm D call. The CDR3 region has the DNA TGTGCCAGCAGCTTAGATCGGAAATTCTACGAGCAGTACTTC. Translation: CASSLDRKFYEQYF.